This TCR beta chain was captured by sequencing in a study of shared clonotypes between healthy human individuals. The protocol was immunoSEQ multiplex PCR, while the TCRdb copy is restricted to in-frame clones and leaves out a portion. Here the sample spans millions of clones, 85% to 95% being singletons. CD45RO-negative, CCR7-selected cells formed the naive CD8 fraction, which excluded terminally differentiated effector memory CD45RA+ cells. Germline-derived CDR1 and CDR2 are SGHTA and FQGTGA. The CDR3 covers 14 residues. Trimming stripped 0 bases from V and 4 bases from J, with 7 bases between. The sequenced material came from naive CD8+ T cells from PBMCs. The source of this sequence is a man younger than 35 in good health. Some clones in this sample may be carry-over from other donors' samples. The chain uses TRBV7-3 and TRBJ2-1; D remains ambiguous. The CDR3 DNA reads as TGTGCCAGCAGCTTAACGGCTACATACAATGAGCAGTTCTTC. This sequence encodes CASSLTATYNEQFF.